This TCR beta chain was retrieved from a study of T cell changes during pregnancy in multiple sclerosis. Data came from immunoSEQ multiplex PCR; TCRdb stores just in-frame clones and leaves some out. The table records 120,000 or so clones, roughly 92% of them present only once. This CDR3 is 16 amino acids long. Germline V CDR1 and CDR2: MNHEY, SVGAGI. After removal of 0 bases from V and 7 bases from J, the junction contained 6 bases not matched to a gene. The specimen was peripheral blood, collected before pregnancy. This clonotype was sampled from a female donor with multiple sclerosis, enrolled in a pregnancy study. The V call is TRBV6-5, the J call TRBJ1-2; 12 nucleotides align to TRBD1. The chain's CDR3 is CASSYSKGQGAGGYTF. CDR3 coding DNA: TGTGCCAGCAGTTACTCGAAGGGACAGGGGGCGGGTGGCTACACCTTC.